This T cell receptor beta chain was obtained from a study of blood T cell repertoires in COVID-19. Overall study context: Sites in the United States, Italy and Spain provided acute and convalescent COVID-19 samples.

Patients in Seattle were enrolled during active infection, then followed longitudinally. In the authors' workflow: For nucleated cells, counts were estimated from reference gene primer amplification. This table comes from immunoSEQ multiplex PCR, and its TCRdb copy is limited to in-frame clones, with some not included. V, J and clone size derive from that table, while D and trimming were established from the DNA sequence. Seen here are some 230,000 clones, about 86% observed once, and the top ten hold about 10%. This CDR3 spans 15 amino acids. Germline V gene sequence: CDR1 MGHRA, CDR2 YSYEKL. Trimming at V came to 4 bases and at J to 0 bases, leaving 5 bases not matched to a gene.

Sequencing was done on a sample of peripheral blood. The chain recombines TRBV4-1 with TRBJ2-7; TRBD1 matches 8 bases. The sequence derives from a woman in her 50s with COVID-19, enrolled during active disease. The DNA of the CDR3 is TGCGCCAGCAGCCCGGACAGGGTGGGCTCCTACGAGCAGTACTTC. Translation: CASSPDRVGSYEQYF.